This passage covers 10 T cell receptor beta chains from one sample sequenced in a study of cytomegalovirus exposure and HLA in healthy donors. The PCR ran on 60 Vbeta and 13 Jbeta primers. The data were produced by immunoSEQ multiplex PCR, yet TCRdb's version contains in-frame clones alone and is incomplete. This table lists around 140,000 clones. Sequencing was done on a sample of PBMCs. These receptors were taken from a male donor in good health and CMV-seronegative.

The rearrangement uses TRBV5-1 and TRBJ1-2; D is perhaps TRBD1 (6 bases). Germline CDR1 is SGHRS and CDR2 is YFSETQ. The CDR3 loop spans 15 amino acids. V was cut by 3 bases and J by 4 bases, with 16 bases left in between. CDR3 bases: TGCGCCAGCAGCTCCAGGTGGGGGCTTGGCTATGGCTACACCTTC. It codes for CASSSRWGLGYGYTF.

The chain couples TRBV6-6 to TRBJ2-1; D possibly corresponds to TRBD1 (6 bases). The V gene lost 7 bases and the J gene lost 3 bases, with 10 bases spanning the gap. Germline values: CDR1 MNHNY, CDR2 SVGAGI (reference sequence). The length of the CDR3 is 13 residues. The CDR3 protein is CASTPQGYNEQFF. CDR3 in DNA: TGTGCCAGCACCCCACAGGGCTACAATGAGCAGTTCTTC.

V usage is TRBV5-4 and J usage is TRBJ1-5; D unclear. V was clipped by 4 bases and J by 1 base, with 9 bases between them. This CDR3 region has 14 residues. The germline CDR1 and CDR2 sequences are SGHNT and YYREEE (reference sequence). CDR3: CASSTDGSNQPQHF. In DNA, the CDR3 is TGTGCCAGCAGCACCGACGGGAGCAATCAGCCCCAGCATTTT.

The chain recombines TRBV27 with TRBJ1-2, with 8 nucleotides matching TRBD1. CDR3 size: 13 residues. Per the germline V gene, CDR1 is MNHEY and CDR2 is SMNVEV (reference sequence). V was pared by 6 bases and J by 8 bases, with 8 bases of the junction left unmatched. The CDR3 nucleotides are TGTGCCAGCAGCGTGACAGGGGTGGGAGGCTACACCTTC. Its protein product is CASSVTGVGGYTF.

The J gene is TRBJ1-2, the V gene TRBV27, with 7 nucleotides matching TRBD1. J gave up 6 bases and V 5 bases, and 12 bases lay outside the gene matches. The germline CDR1 and CDR2 sequences are MNHEY and SMNVEV (reference sequence). CDR3 length: 15 amino acids. CDR3 DNA: TGTGCCAGCAGTCAAAGGGGACAGTCTCCAAATGGCTACACCTTC. It codes for CASSQRGQSPNGYTF.

The J gene is TRBJ1-5, the V gene TRBV7-2; D gene uncertain. Trimming took off 6 bases at V and 1 base at J, with 13 bases between the two ends. This CDR3 comprises 15 residues. The germline CDR1 and CDR2 sequences are SGHTA and FQGNSA. CDR3 sequence: CASRVGGSSNQPQHF. The CDR3 DNA reads TGTGCCAGCAGGGTGGGAGGGAGCAGCAATCAGCCCCAGCATTTT.

The chain uses TRBV30 and TRBJ1-3, with TRBD1 matching over 9 bases. The length of the CDR3 is 14 residues. V lost 4 bases, J lost 4 bases, and 5 bases stayed unmatched. CDR1 is GTSNPN, CDR2 SVGIG, per germline (reference sequence). CDR3 amino acids: CAWIDGTGGNTIYF. The CDR3 DNA follows: TGTGCCTGGATTGACGGGACAGGGGGAAACACCATATATTTT.

The chain is built from TRBV27 and TRBJ1-1, with 7 bases identical to TRBD1. Germline values: CDR1 MNHEY, CDR2 SMNVEV (reference sequence). J gave up 8 bases and V 1 base, and 7 bases lay outside the gene matches. The CDR3 consists of 14 residues. The CDR3 protein is CASSLLGGQKEAFF. CDR3 bases: TGTGCCAGCAGTTTATTGGGGGGACAGAAGGAAGCTTTCTTT.

The chain combines TRBV5-1 with TRBJ2-2, with 10 nucleotides matching TRBD1. V lost 5 bases and J lost 6; bases outside the gene matches: 7. Germline lookup yields CDR1 SGHRS and CDR2 YFSETQ. The length of the CDR3 is 15 residues. DNA of the CDR3: TGCGCCAGCAGATTCGGAGGGACAGGGGCCGGGGAGCTGTTTTTT. It yields the protein CASRFGGTGAGELFF.

The gene calls are TRBV19 and TRBJ1-5; possible D gene TRBD1, 5 bases. V shed 7 bases and J shed 7 bases, with 14 bases lying between them. The CDR3 spans 13 residues. CDR1 is LNHDA and CDR2 is SQIVND in the germline V gene (reference sequence). The CDR3, as DNA: TGTGCCAGTACCCCGGTCGGGGGGCAGCCCCAGCATTTT. Residues: CASTPVGGQPQHF.